This T cell receptor (beta chain) is drawn from a study of Ad26.COV2.S vaccination and SARS-CoV-2 variants (dated by TCRdb to about 2021). Background on the whole study: Donors in the vaccine arm were drawn from COV1001, a multicentre, randomized, double-blind, placebo-controlled phase I-IIa trial testing Ad26.COV2.S in healthy adults. The TCR-sequenced set comprised approximately 32 samples: 19 Ad26.COV2.S vaccine recipients, 5 placebo recipients and 8 SARS-CoV-2 convalescent individuals. Sequencing of the TCRbeta repertoire served to evaluate the specificity and breadth of SARS-CoV-2-reactive T cell receptors following Ad26.COV2.S vaccination. Investigators did not know the trial group allocation while performing experiments and assessing outcomes. Ad26.COV2.S was given intramuscularly at 5x10^10 or 1x10^11 viral particles, as a single shot or as two shots 56 days apart. Trial participants were randomized into five groups of five: low-dose or high-dose Ad26.COV2.S given once or twice, or placebo on both occasions.

The CDR3 contains 15 residues, cysteine and phenylalanine counted. Only the CDR3 DNA stays, 45 bases, in frame from base 1. The germline V gene supplies CDR1 SGHAT and CDR2 FQNNGV. Deletion took 4 bases off V and 0 bases off J, with a span of 10 bases between the germline ends. TCRbeta CDR3 regions were sequenced with the immunoSEQ Assay. After extraction, genomic DNA underwent amplification by bias-controlled multiplex PCR, followed by high-throughput sequencing. Per the source publication's procedure: To quantify the absolute abundance of every unique TCRbeta CDR3 region, sequences were collapsed and filtered. T cell fraction was estimated by normalizing TCRbeta template counts to usable DNA, with usable DNA measured through amplification of reference genes found in all nucleated cells. Repertoire TCRs were annotated as SARS-CoV-2-specific by exact matching of V gene, CDR3 amino acid sequence and J gene to a known reactive TCR set. The reference SARS-CoV-2 TCR set was obtained from MIRA and was filtered for enrichment in COVID-19-positive ImmuneCODE repertoires, whereby public or cross-reactive TCRs were removed. Based on the MIRA antigens, annotated TCRs were further analysed at the level of specific ORF or position within ORF. Breadth was defined as annotated unique rearrangements over total unique productive rearrangements; depth was the summed frequency of those rearrangements. Group comparisons of TCR breadth used two-sided Wilcoxon rank-sum tests. The table was pulled from immuneACCESS by TCRdb, which kept in-frame rearrangements only. Such tables lose some clones; where checked, under half of the loss comes from unresolved V genes, and the rest has no known cause. The V and J calls and the clone size are those of that table, but D and trimming were determined from the DNA. Across this sample there are about 480,000 clones, with about 83% seen only once. 13% of the sample is in the top ten clones.

The sample's treatment or condition label is to be understood as: around 19 received Ad26.COV2.S at low or high dose, single or two shots; 5 received placebo; per-sample allocation not given. For vaccine and placebo recipients, repertoires were sequenced using samples collected on day 63 after the first injection. Between 29 July and 7 August 2020, Cohort 1b enrolled approximately 26 adults aged 18-55 years at one site in Boston, USA. Ad26.COV2.S was a replication-incompetent adenovirus type 26 vector expressing a prefusion-stabilized SARS-CoV-2 spike protein from the original Wuhan strain. Study-level results and caveats: Vaccine and placebo recipients had comparable non-spike TCR breadth, which fits with the vaccine containing only spike. Substantial breadth of spike-specific CD8+ and CD4+ T cell responses was reported after vaccination. The study was not powered for comparison of responses between vaccine doses or regimens. Compared with placebo recipients, Ad26.COV2.S recipients showed higher spike-specific TCR breadth (P = 0.0014). The authors noted that the TCR breadth and depth analyses may have underestimated total T cell responses.

As to this clone: Its antigen is not yet known. No base quality values were provided; no much bigger clone lies one nucleotide off.

Rearrangement joined TRBV11-2 to TRBJ1-3, with the D gene not confidently named. The clonotype was recovered from a person between 18 and 65 years old who received the Ad26.COV2.S COVID-19 vaccine or a placebo. The input for sequencing was peripheral blood, taken in a trial of Ad26.COV2.S vaccine versus placebo. The nucleotide sequence reads as follows: TGTGCCAGCAGCTCAATCGGGTTCTCTGGAAACACCATATATTTT. This gives the protein CASSSIGFSGNTIYF.